The present entry profiles one T cell receptor beta chain with its context. As handled by the study authors: Nucleated cell number was recorded as an estimate derived from reference gene primer amplification. TCRdb's copy holds only in-frame clones and misses some; the assay was immunoSEQ multiplex PCR. The DNA gave D and trimming, while V, J and clone size come from that table. The data show 65,000 to 90,000 clones, roughly 87% seen once. This specimen belongs to a study of blood T cell repertoires in COVID-19. Study-wide context: The samples span acute and convalescent COVID-19 from the United States, Italy and Spain. PBMCs, B-cell-depleted T cells, or T cells were the source of the cDNA or gDNA that made up the material.

This CDR3 contains 15 residues. Looked up from germline, CDR1 is SQVTM and CDR2 is ANQGSEA. The V and J ends lost 4 bases and 9 bases respectively, with 25 bases between them. V is TRBV29-1 and J is TRBJ2-7; maybe TRBD2 (7 bases). The TCR originated in a woman aged 45-60 years with active or convalescent COVID-19. Sample: peripheral blood. The CDR3 DNA reads TGCAGCGTTGCCCCGTCCGGGGGGCCTCTACGAGGGCAGTACTTC. This codes for CSVAPSGGPLRGQYF.